This TCR beta chain is from a study of T cell clones after liver transplantation. About the research overall: Timepoints were pre-transplant, pre-withdrawal, and after withdrawal was completed or failed.

V shed 5 bases, J shed 4 bases, and the junction held 4 bases outside the gene matches. Germline CDR1 and CDR2: MDHEN and SYDVKM. This CDR3 comprises 15 residues. Measured with immunoSEQ multiplex PCR; TCRdb has only the in-frame clones, and not every one. This sample has tens of thousands of clones, with 90% to 95% found just once. The chain uses TRBV28 and TRBJ2-1, with 11 bases matching TRBD2. This TCR derives from a human patient who received a liver transplant. Part of the T cell pool may stem from the graft donor. The specimen comprised CD8+ T cells from blood, sampled 12 months after liver transplant. The CDR3 here is CASSGTSGSYNEQFF. The CDR3 DNA is TGTGCCAGCAGTGGAACTAGCGGGAGTTACAATGAGCAGTTCTTC.